The 30 T cell receptor beta chains given below trace back to one sample, sequenced in a study of follicular helper T cells after annual influenza vaccination. Time point denoted: 2014-2015 season, pre-vaccination. Assay: immunoSEQ multiplex PCR; the TCRdb copy retains only in-frame clones and omits some. The top ten hold approximately 0.9% of the sample, which has about 11,000 clones, 81% seen once. The sequencing here drew on CXCR5- memory CD4+ T cells sorted from blood, taken on the day of influenza vaccination. The receptors stem from an adult who received the influenza vaccine.

The rearrangement joins TRBV19 to TRBJ1-5, with 7 bases fitting TRBD1. This CDR3 is 15 amino acids long. The J segment lost 2 bases and the V segment lost 4 bases, leaving 5 bases of the junction unmatched. Looked up from germline, CDR1 is LNHDA and CDR2 is SQIVND (reference sequence). CDR3 DNA sequence: TGTGCCAGTAGTACCAACAGGGGTGGCAATCAGCCCCAGCATTTT. Translated, it gives CASSTNRGGNQPQHF.

About this clone: The germline gene is not matched at one end of the junction; a read error may be the cause. This chain links TRBV6-6 with TRBJ2-3; the D is unclear. Germline CDR1 MNHNY, CDR2 SVGAGI (reference sequence). The CDR3 length is 14 residues. The CDR3 nucleotides read TGCGCGATCAAGACCCCACCTCGCACAGATACGCAGTATTTT. This translates into CAIKTPPRTDTQYF.

The chain has TRBV7-2 and TRBJ2-2; 9 bases fit TRBD1. This CDR3 comprises 14 residues. V shed 4 bases and J 7 bases; nucleotides not matched to a gene: 4. Germline V lookup: CDR1 SGHTA, CDR2 FQGNSA. The CDR3 spells CASSSTGGSGELFF. The CDR3 DNA is TGTGCCAGCAGCTCAACAGGGGGCAGCGGGGAGCTGTTTTTT.

This chain uses TRBV6-5 with TRBJ2-5; 9 bases agree with TRBD1. The V segment lost 3 bases and the J segment 5 bases; nucleotides outside the gene matches: 4. The germline V gene encodes CDR1 MNHEY and CDR2 SVGAGI. The CDR3 spans 14 residues. In nucleotides, the CDR3 is TGTGCCAGCAGTTATTACAGGGGGCAGGAGACCCAGTACTTC. Its translation: CASSYYRGQETQYF.

The chain has TRBV7-8 and TRBJ2-1, with 10 nucleotides matching TRBD2. The CDR3 has 18 residues. The ends lost 4 bases at V and 6 bases at J; junction bases unmatched: 15. CDR1 SGHVS and CDR2 FQNEAQ come from the germline V gene. The CDR3 spells CASSSLPTSGSWVNEQFF. In nucleotides, the CDR3 is TGTGCCAGCAGCTCCCTACCGACTAGCGGGTCGTGGGTCAATGAGCAGTTCTTC.

J is TRBJ1-3 and V is TRBV5-1, with 12 bases aligning to TRBD1. Per germline, CDR1 SGHRS and CDR2 YFSETQ. The CDR3 runs to 16 residues. The trim removed 4 bases at V and 4 bases at J, leaving 6 bases unmatched. CDR3 coding DNA: TGCGCCAGCAGCCTAGGGACAGGGGGCTACGGAAACACCATATATTTT. Its translation: CASSLGTGGYGNTIYF.

This clone was seen only once. The chain is built from TRBV28 and TRBJ1-3; D uncertain. This CDR3 has 16 amino acids. Per the germline V gene, CDR1 is MDHEN and CDR2 is SYDVKM. Trimming removed 5 bases at V and 0 bases at J, with 14 bases between. The CDR3 spells CASSPHGPISGNTIYF. CDR3 nucleotide sequence: TGTGCCAGCAGTCCCCACGGACCGATCTCTGGAAACACCATATATTTT.

The rearrangement links TRBV29-1 to TRBJ2-1; 7 bases fit TRBD2. Trimming at V came to 5 bases and at J to 9 bases, leaving 4 bases not matched to a gene. The CDR3 spans 11 residues. Germline CDR1 is SQVTM and CDR2 is ANQGSEA. In DNA, the CDR3 is TGCAGCGTTCCCCAGCGGGGTGAGCAGTTCTTC. This codes for CSVPQRGEQFF.

The chain has TRBV28 and TRBJ2-2; 8 bases map to TRBD1. This CDR3 comprises 16 residues. Germline CDR1 reads MDHEN; CDR2 reads SYDVKM. Trimming removed 5 bases from V and 4 bases from J; junction bases left unmatched: 9. As DNA, the CDR3 is TGTGCCAGCAGTCGGACAGGGACGGGGAGCACCGGGGAGCTGTTTTTT. It encodes CASSRTGTGSTGELFF.

The rearrangement links TRBV27 to TRBJ1-2; 7 bases are shared with TRBD1. In germline, CDR1 is MNHEY, CDR2 SMNVEV (reference sequence). The CDR3 length is 12 residues. V lost 6 bases and J lost 8; bases outside the gene matches: 6. The CDR3 region has the DNA TGTGCCAGCAGAACAGGGGAGAGGGGCTACACCTTC. It encodes CASRTGERGYTF.

This clone was seen only a few times. V and J are TRBV4-2 and TRBJ1-2, with 9 positions matching TRBD1. The CDR3 loop spans 13 amino acids. The germline V gene encodes CDR1 LGHNA and CDR2 YNFKEQ. V shed 3 bases and J 7 bases; nucleotides not matched to a gene: 3. CDR3 nucleotide sequence: TGTGCCAGCAGCCAGACAGGGGGAGGTGGCTACACCTTC. Encoded protein: CASSQTGGGGYTF.

The chain uses TRBV10-2 and TRBJ2-1, with a weak D call TRBD1 (6 bases). The CDR3 has 15 residues. Trimming shortened V by 5 bases and J by 0 bases, and 11 bases separated the two germline ends. Germline values: CDR1 WSHSY, CDR2 SAAADI. The CDR3 loop reads CASSRDTSSYNEQFF. The CDR3 nucleotides are TGCGCCAGCAGTCGGGACACTAGCTCCTACAATGAGCAGTTCTTC.

The rearrangement links TRBV6-6 to TRBJ1-2, with 8 bases identical to TRBD1. The V segment lost 6 bases and the J segment 2 bases; nucleotides outside the gene matches: 8. The CDR3 is 15 residues long. The germline gives CDR1 MNHNY, CDR2 SVGAGI (reference sequence). In DNA, the CDR3 is TGTGCCAGCAGAGCTACACAGGGGGGGAACTATGGCTACACCTTC. It translates to CASRATQGGNYGYTF.

V is TRBV5-1 and J is TRBJ1-1, with D possibly being TRBD1 (5 bases). Germline V gene sequence: CDR1 SGHRS, CDR2 YFSETQ. The V gene lost 2 bases and the J gene lost 4 bases, with 12 bases spanning the gap. CDR3 length equals 14 residues. The CDR3 reads CASSLGVRGTEAFF. Here the CDR3 DNA reads TGCGCCAGCAGCTTAGGAGTTAGGGGCACTGAAGCTTTCTTT.

The rearrangement uses TRBV30 and TRBJ1-4; possible D gene TRBD1, 5 bases. This CDR3 is 14 amino acids long. CDR1 is GTSNPN, CDR2 SVGIG, per germline (reference sequence). V dropped 4 bases and J dropped 8 bases, with 17 bases sitting between them. The DNA of the CDR3 is TGTGCCTGGACTCCCGGGGACTTTTCGGAAAAACTGTTTTTT. This translates into CAWTPGDFSEKLFF. Combining the CDR3 with reference TRBV30 and TRBJ1-4 gives the whole variable domain SQTIHQWPATLVQPVGSPLSLECTVEGTSNPNLYWYRQAAGRGLQLLFYSVGIGQISSEVPQNLSASRPQDRQFILSSKKLLLSDSGFYLCAWTPGDFSEKLFFGSGTQLSVL.

This chain links TRBV28 with TRBJ1-1; 7 positions match TRBD1. This CDR3 comprises 13 residues. With 6 bases clipped from V and 3 bases from J, the junction kept 4 bases outside the gene matches. CDR1 is MDHEN, CDR2 SYDVKM, per germline. The CDR3 DNA is TGTGCCAGCAGAAGGGACAGCCACACTGAAGCTTTCTTT. This encodes CASRRDSHTEAFF.

This clone has only one observation. V usage is TRBV6-5 and J usage is TRBJ2-2; weak D call: TRBD2 (5 bases). Per the germline V gene, CDR1 is MNHEY and CDR2 is SVGAGI. Trimming took 6 bases from V and 3 from J, leaving 14 bases between them. This CDR3 region has 15 residues. The CDR3, as DNA: TGTGCCAGCAGGGTTGGGAAACTAGACACCGGGGAGCTGTTTTTT. Translated: CASRVGKLDTGELFF.

This chain connects TRBV30 to TRBJ2-7, with 8 bases matching TRBD1. V lost 5 bases and J lost 2; bases outside the gene matches: 8. This CDR3 has 14 amino acids. The V gene's germline CDR1 is GTSNPN and CDR2 SVGIG (reference sequence). The CDR3 nucleotides are TGTGCCTGGGTGACGGGACAGGCCCCCTACGAGCAGTACTTC. Translating it yields CAWVTGQAPYEQYF.

V gene TRBV6-1 combines with J gene TRBJ1-5, with D tentatively TRBD1 (6 bases). Germline CDR1 and CDR2: MNHNS and SASEGT. Deletions cut 4 bases from V and 6 bases from J, with 13 bases between. The CDR3 runs 14 residues. This CDR3 is CASSAIQGTQPQHF. In DNA, the CDR3 is TGTGCCAGCAGTGCCATACAGGGTACTCAGCCCCAGCATTTT.

The V gene is TRBV9, the J gene TRBJ1-3; TRBD1 aligns across 7 bases. This CDR3 spans 15 amino acids. Germline V CDR1 and CDR2: SGDLS, YYNGEE. V was pared by 3 bases and J by 4 bases, with 7 bases of the junction left unmatched. The DNA of the CDR3 is TGTGCCAGCAGCGCGACAGGGACGCCGGGAAACACCATATATTTT. Protein sequence: CASSATGTPGNTIYF.

The V gene is TRBV25-1, the J gene TRBJ1-2; perhaps TRBD1 as D (5 bases). V dropped 6 bases and J dropped 6 bases, with 14 bases sitting between them. Germline CDR1 MGHDK, CDR2 SYGVNS. The CDR3 has 13 amino acids. The CDR3 here is CASRAQGWDGYTF. The DNA of the CDR3 is TGTGCCAGCAGGGCCCAGGGTTGGGATGGCTACACCTTC.

Only one count was recorded for this clone. The chain has TRBV19 and TRBJ2-1; D is perhaps TRBD1 (7 bases). In germline, CDR1 is LNHDA, CDR2 SQIVND (reference sequence). The CDR3 consists of 14 residues. Trimming cost V 7 bases and J 7 bases, with 17 bases left between them. The CDR3 bases are TGTGCCAGTAATTTTGCAGGGGGGTCGAATGAGCAGTTCTTC. Its protein is CASNFAGGSNEQFF.

The chain combines TRBV30 with TRBJ2-2, with 12 positions matching TRBD1. J was trimmed by 6 bases and V by 3 bases; bases with no gene match: 5. The CDR3 contains 15 residues. CDR1 is GTSNPN, CDR2 SVGIG, per germline (reference sequence). CDR3 nucleotide sequence: TGTGCCTGGAGGCCGGGACAGGGGGCGGCCGGGGAGCTGTTTTTT. It is translated as CAWRPGQGAAGELFF.

The chain employs TRBV5-1 and TRBJ2-1, with TRBD2 identical over 8 bases. This CDR3 comprises 15 residues. In germline, CDR1 is SGHRS, CDR2 YFSETQ. Trimming removed 1 base from V and 8 bases from J; junction bases left unmatched: 8. CDR3 nucleotides: TGCGCCAGCAGCTTGAGAATCCGGGAGGGTGATGAGCAGTTCTTC. It codes for CASSLRIREGDEQFF.

CDR3 region: CATESGRITMNTEAFF. As DNA, the CDR3 is TGTGCCACCGAGAGCGGCAGAATTACCATGAACACTGAAGCTTTCTTT. The rearrangement joins TRBV7-9 to TRBJ1-1; D unresolved. Trimming took off 10 bases at V and 0 bases at J, with 21 bases between the two ends. Germline values: CDR1 SEHNR, CDR2 FQNEAQ (reference sequence). The CDR3 extends over 16 amino acids.

The chain uses TRBV18 and TRBJ2-7, with 9 bases identical to TRBD1. J gave up 4 bases and V 4 bases, and 5 bases lay outside the gene matches. The CDR3 sequence is 14 residues long. Germline V CDR1 and CDR2: KGHSH, LQKENI. CDR3 residues: CASSQGQGGYEQYF. DNA for the CDR3: TGTGCCAGCTCACAGGGACAGGGTGGGTACGAGCAGTACTTC.

V and J are TRBV11-3 and TRBJ2-2, with D perhaps TRBD2 (6 bases). CDR3 length: 16 residues. V was shortened by 0 bases and J by 5 bases, with 13 bases between the two germline ends. The germline V gene has CDR1 SGHNT and CDR2 YENEEA. The CDR3 DNA reads as TGTGCCAGCAGCTTAGATGGTCTAGCGACGACCGGGGAGCTGTTTTTT. Protein: CASSLDGLATTGELFF.

This clone was recorded a few times. This chain uses TRBV4-3 with TRBJ1-6; maybe TRBD1 (5 bases). Germline loops: CDR1 LGHNA, CDR2 YSLEER. Trimming removed 4 bases at V and 9 bases at J, with 13 bases between. The CDR3 is 14 residues long. DNA for the CDR3: TGCGCCAGCAGCCTAGGGGTGGAGGGTTCACCCCTCCACTTT. It yields the protein CASSLGVEGSPLHF.

The chain recombines TRBV30 with TRBJ1-6, with D unclear. From germline, CDR1 is GTSNPN and CDR2 SVGIG (reference sequence). This CDR3 has 12 residues. V lost 1 base to trimming and J lost 6 bases, with 4 bases between them. CDR3 in amino acids: CAWSESNSPLHF. In DNA form, the CDR3 reads TGTGCCTGGAGTGAGTCTAATTCACCCCTCCACTTT.

The V and J genes are TRBV9 and TRBJ2-1; TRBD2 aligns across 10 bases. Germline CDR1 and CDR2: SGDLS and YYNGEE. V dropped 2 bases and J dropped 3; count of bases not matched to a gene: 2. This CDR3 region has 15 residues. The CDR3 spells CASSVSGGRYNEQFF. The CDR3 DNA reads TGTGCCAGCAGCGTTAGCGGGGGGCGCTACAATGAGCAGTTCTTC.